Listed below are T cell receptor beta chains from one sample, sequenced in a study of blood T cells in healthy people across ages. TCRdb reprocessed the 5' RACE reads with MiXCR, giving one entry per CDR3 protein. The table records about 930,000 distinct CDR3 sequences, about 27% of them present only once. This same sample was also taken into another study, of T cells of mothers and their children.

Material for sequencing was blood. These receptors were obtained from a woman in her forties in good health. Both conserved end residues are part of each CDR3. D genes are given only for firm matches. Rows may omit the clone size; those that give it use once, few, many or a size class.

d_call: NA
clone_size: NA
j_call: TRBJ1-6
v_call: TRBV27
cdr3_nt: TGTGCCAGCAGTTTATCCCTGACGGGGACCCCTAGTTCACCCCTCCACTTT
cdr3_aa: CASSLSLTGTPSSPLHF

d_call: NA
clone_size: NA
j_call: TRBJ2-7
v_call: TRBV9
cdr3_nt: TGTGCCAGCAGCACCACGGGGGGCAACCCCTACGAGCAGTACTTC
cdr3_aa: CASSTTGGNPYEQYF

d_call: TRBD1
clone_size: NA
j_call: TRBJ1-2
v_call: TRBV30
cdr3_nt: TGTGCCTGGAGTGGACAGGGAAAGGGGGCGGTCTACACCTTC
cdr3_aa: CAWSGQGKGAVYTF

d_call: NA
clone_size: many
j_call: TRBJ2-1
v_call: TRBV7-2
cdr3_nt: TGTGCCAGCAGCTTCCCCCCTCAGGAGCAGTTCTTC
cdr3_aa: CASSFPPQEQFF

d_call: TRBD1
clone_size: many
j_call: TRBJ2-1
v_call: TRBV11-1
cdr3_nt: TGTGCCAGCAGCCCGACAGGGAATAGAAATGAGCAGTTCTTC
cdr3_aa: CASSPTGNRNEQFF

d_call: NA
clone_size: NA
j_call: TRBJ1-5
v_call: TRBV7-6
cdr3_nt: TGTGCCAGCAGCCCTATGCAGGGTAGCAATCAGCCCCAGCATTTT
cdr3_aa: CASSPMQGSNQPQHF

d_call: NA
clone_size: NA
j_call: TRBJ1-4
v_call: TRBV4-1
cdr3_nt: TGCGCCAGCAGCCACCCCGACGGACTAACTAATGAAAAACTGTTTTTT
cdr3_aa: CASSHPDGLTNEKLFF

d_call: NA
clone_size: few
j_call: TRBJ2-3
v_call: TRBV7-2
cdr3_nt: TGTGCCAGCAGGTCCTCGGTTACCCCAGATACGCAGTATTTT
cdr3_aa: CASRSSVTPDTQYF

d_call: NA
clone_size: NA
j_call: TRBJ1-3
v_call: TRBV4-2
cdr3_nt: TGTGCCAGCAGCCCCATGGGGGAGCGAAACACCATATATTTT
cdr3_aa: CASSPMGERNTIYF

d_call: NA
clone_size: NA
j_call: TRBJ2-7
v_call: TRBV27
cdr3_nt: TGTGCCAGCAGGGACCGTTACGAGCAGTACTTC
cdr3_aa: CASRDRYEQYF

d_call: NA
clone_size: NA
j_call: TRBJ2-3
v_call: TRBV20-1
cdr3_nt: TGCAGTGCCCCCTCCGGCGGTTCTGGCACAGATACGCAGTATTTT
cdr3_aa: CSAPSGGSGTDTQYF

d_call: NA
clone_size: many
j_call: TRBJ2-4
v_call: TRBV7-3
cdr3_nt: TGTGCCAGCAGCCTCGGTCCAGCCAGCATTCAGTACTTC
cdr3_aa: CASSLGPASIQYF

d_call: NA
clone_size: NA
j_call: TRBJ2-2
v_call: TRBV12-3/TRBV12-4
cdr3_nt: TGTGCCAGCACCAAAGGGGGAGGGAGGACCGGGGAGCTGTTTTTT
cdr3_aa: CASTKGGGRTGELFF

d_call: NA
clone_size: NA
j_call: TRBJ2-3
v_call: TRBV28
cdr3_nt: TGTGCCAGCAGTACCCCCTATCGGGTAAAGGGCACAGATACGCAGTATTTT
cdr3_aa: CASSTPYRVKGTDTQYF

d_call: NA
clone_size: many
j_call: TRBJ2-4
v_call: TRBV29-1
cdr3_nt: TGCAGCGCGAAAGTACAGGCCATTGGTAAAAACATTCAGTACTTC
cdr3_aa: CSAKVQAIGKNIQYF

d_call: TRBD2
clone_size: NA
j_call: TRBJ2-2
v_call: TRBV4-3
cdr3_nt: TGCGCCAGCAGCCAAGGCGGTGGGCAAGCGGGGGGGCCCACCGGGGAGCTGTTTTTT
cdr3_aa: CASSQGGGQAGGPTGELFF

d_call: TRBD2
clone_size: many
j_call: TRBJ2-5
v_call: TRBV12-3/TRBV12-4
cdr3_nt: TGTGCCAGCAGTAGACTAGCGGGGGGGCCGGTCCGGGAGACCCAGTACTTC
cdr3_aa: CASSRLAGGPVRETQYF

d_call: TRBD2
clone_size: NA
j_call: TRBJ2-5
v_call: TRBV28
cdr3_nt: TGTGCCAGCAGTTTAGGACTAGCGGGCTCAAAAGAGACCCAGTACTTC
cdr3_aa: CASSLGLAGSKETQYF